This T cell receptor (beta chain) was documented in a study of T cell repertoires in cytomegalovirus infection. MiXCR was run by TCRdb on the reads, yielding one entry per CDR3 protein. The sample holds hundreds of thousands of distinct CDR3 sequences; roughly 30% are singletons and the top ten take about an eighth. This CDR3 is built from 13 residues. The germline V gene has CDR1 MGHDK and CDR2 SYGVNS. V was cut by 6 bases and J by 10 bases, with 13 bases left in between. The count of this clonotype is one. The V call is TRBV25-1, the J call TRBJ1-6; D is unresolved. The receptor comes from a human donor in good health (CMV status not recorded). Some clones in this sample may be carry-over from other donors' samples. The specimen sequenced was PBMCs. Here the CDR3 DNA reads TGTGCCAGCAGCCAAGGGCCCGGATCACCCCTCCACTTT. It specifies CASSQGPGSPLHF.